A selection of T cell receptor beta chains follows, all from one sample in a study of Ad26.COV2.S vaccination and SARS-CoV-2 variants. Some clones are missing from TCRdb's copy, which holds only in-frame ones; the method was immunoSEQ multiplex PCR. The repertoire includes over 400,000 clones, roughly nine tenths of them detected once, and about 2.4% sits in the top ten. Sequences were derived from peripheral blood, sampled in a trial of Ad26.COV2.S vaccine versus placebo. The receptors were sampled from a person aged 18-60 years who received the Ad26.COV2.S COVID-19 vaccine or a placebo. The CDR3 runs from the conserved cysteine through the conserved F or W. D genes are given only for firm matches. The size field is filled for only some rows; it gives once, few, many or a size class.

D gene | J gene | V gene | clone size | CDR3 DNA | CDR3 protein
- | TRBJ2-2 | TRBV9 | - | TGTGCCAGCAGCGTAGTGGACACCGGGGAGCTGTTTTTT | CASSVVDTGELFF
TRBD1 | TRBJ1-1 | TRBV7-8 | - | TGTGCCAGCAGCTGGGAGACAGGGTTTGAAGCTTTCTTT | CASSWETGFEAFF
- | TRBJ1-3 | TRBV19 | - | TGTGCCAGTAGCACAGGGTTCTCTGGAAACACCATATATTTT | CASSTGFSGNTIYF
- | TRBJ1-2 | TRBV5-5 | once | TGTGCCAGCAGCTGGGGGGCCCATAACTATGGCTACACCTTC | CASSWGAHNYGYTF
- | TRBJ2-2 | TRBV9 | - | TGTGCCAGCAGCGTTAGAGGAACGAACACCGGGGAGCTGTTTTTT | CASSVRGTNTGELFF
- | TRBJ2-6 | TRBV5-1 | - | TGCGCCAGCAGCTTGTGGCCTGGGGCCAACGTCCTGACTTTC | CASSLWPGANVLTF
TRBD2 | TRBJ2-2 | TRBV5-5 | - | TGTGCCAGCAGCTTGGAAGCGGGGTCGAGCACCGGGGAGCTGTTTTTT | CASSLEAGSSTGELFF
- | TRBJ1-5 | TRBV27 | - | TGTGCCAGCAGAATGGGCAGGGGCCTCAATCAGCCCCAGCATTTT | CASRMGRGLNQPQHF
- | TRBJ2-3 | TRBV7-9 | - | TGTGCCAGCCGGAAGGGGTGGGTGAGGGGCACAGATACGCAGTATTTT | CASRKGWVRGTDTQYF
- | TRBJ1-3 | TRBV6-2/TRBV6-3 | - | TGTGCCAGCAGTTCCGTTGGTCCTGGAAACACCATATATTTT | CASSSVGPGNTIYF